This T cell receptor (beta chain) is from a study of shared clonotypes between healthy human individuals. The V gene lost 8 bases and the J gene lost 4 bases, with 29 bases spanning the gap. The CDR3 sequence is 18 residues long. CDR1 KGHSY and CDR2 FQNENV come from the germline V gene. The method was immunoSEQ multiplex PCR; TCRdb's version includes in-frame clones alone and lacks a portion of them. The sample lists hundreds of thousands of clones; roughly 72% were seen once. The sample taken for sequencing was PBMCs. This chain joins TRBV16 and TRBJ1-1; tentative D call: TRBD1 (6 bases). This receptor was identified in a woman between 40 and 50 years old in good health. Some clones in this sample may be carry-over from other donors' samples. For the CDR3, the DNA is TGTGCCAGCGCGATCGCACAGGGAAGAAGGGCCCTGCGCACTGAAGCTTTCTTT. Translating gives CASAIAQGRRALRTEAFF.